The rows below give T cell receptor beta chains drawn from one sample of a study of blood T cell repertoires in COVID-19. The protocol was immunoSEQ multiplex PCR, while the TCRdb copy is restricted to in-frame clones and leaves out a portion. The table has 250,000 to 350,000 clones, roughly 90% seen once; the top ten hold about 2.2%. The specimen was peripheral blood. These receptors were collected from a woman in her fifties or sixties who had recovered from COVID-19. CDR3s include the opening cysteine and the closing phenylalanine or tryptophan. The D gene is left open where the match is weak. Only some rows state a clone size, as once, few, many or a class for expanded clones.

NA,TRBJ2-7,NA,TRBV5-1,TGCGCCAGCAGCAGGGCGGGCAATAACCAGGGGGAGCAGTACTTC,CASSRAGNNQGEQYF
NA,TRBJ2-7,NA,TRBV27,TGTGCCAGCAGTTCCACAGGAGACGAGCAGTACTTC,CASSSTGDEQYF
NA,TRBJ1-5,NA,TRBV12-3/TRBV12-4,TGTGCCAGCAGGGACGGGAACAATCAGCCCCAGCATTTT,CASRDGNNQPQHF
NA,TRBJ1-5,NA,TRBV2,TGTGCCAGCAGTTCGCGGGCCCCGGACAATCAGCCCCAGCATTTT,CASSSRAPDNQPQHF
NA,TRBJ1-2,NA,TRBV30,TGTGCCTGGAGTGAGGCGGGCCCGGAGGGCTACACCTTC,CAWSEAGPEGYTF
NA,TRBJ2-2,NA,TRBV12-1,TGTGCCAGCAGCTCAAGTCCCGGGACTAGTCTGCCGGGAAAGAACACCGGGGAGCTGTTTTTT,CASSSSPGTSLPGKNTGELFF
TRBD1,TRBJ1-2,NA,TRBV7-2,TGTGCCAGCAGCTTAGGGGCACAGGGGATCTATGGCTACACCTTC,CASSLGAQGIYGYTF
NA,TRBJ1-2,NA,TRBV7-9,TGTGCCACCATCATAAACGAGTACTATGGCTACACCTTC,CATIINEYYGYTF
TRBD1,TRBJ1-4,once,TRBV28,TGTGCCAGCAGGGGGACAGGTCGATTTGAAAAACTGTTTTTT,CASRGTGRFEKLFF
TRBD1,TRBJ2-3,once,TRBV15,TGTGCCACCAGCAAAAGGTCTAGGGGGCAAGATACGCAGTATTTT,CATSKRSRGQDTQYF
TRBD1,TRBJ1-2,NA,TRBV5-5,TGTGCCAGCTCGACCCTGGGGACAGACTATGGCTACACCTTC,CASSTLGTDYGYTF
TRBD2,TRBJ2-1,NA,TRBV4-3,TGCGCCAGCAGCCTGATTCTAGCGGGAGTGTCCGAGCAGTTCTTC,CASSLILAGVSEQFF
NA,TRBJ1-1,NA,TRBV6-1,TGTGCCAGCAGTGGGAAGAGTGGGGGCCCCGCCACTGAAGCTTTCTTT,CASSGKSGGPATEAFF
NA,TRBJ2-2,NA,TRBV7-3,TGTGCCAGCAGCTTCCTGAACACCGGGGAGCTGTTTTTT,CASSFLNTGELFF
TRBD1,TRBJ1-6,once,TRBV19,TGTGCCAGTAGTATTTTTCGACAGGGAAAGCTTAATAATTCACCCCTCCACTTT,CASSIFRQGKLNNSPLHF
NA,TRBJ1-4,NA,TRBV4-1,TGCGCCAGCAGCCTCCGGGACATTGCAACTAATGAAAAACTGTTTTTT,CASSLRDIATNEKLFF
TRBD2,TRBJ2-2,NA,TRBV7-2,TGTGCCAGCAGCTCGGGGGGAGTGAGTACCGGGGAGCTGTTTTTT,CASSSGGVSTGELFF
NA,TRBJ1-5,NA,TRBV27,TGTGCCAGCAGTTTATCTACCGGGGTCAATCAGCCCCAGCATTTT,CASSLSTGVNQPQHF
NA,TRBJ1-6,NA,TRBV10-3,TGTGCCGCAAGTGGGGCAGGTGATTCACCCCTCCACTTT,CAASGAGDSPLHF
NA,TRBJ2-3,NA,TRBV4-3,TGCGCCAGCAGCCCTGTCGTGGGAGTTGATACGCAGTATTTT,CASSPVVGVDTQYF
TRBD1,TRBJ1-2,NA,TRBV12-5,TGTGCTAGTGGTTTGGCAGGGGGGAACTATGGCTACACCTTC,CASGLAGGNYGYTF
NA,TRBJ2-7,NA,TRBV10-3,TGTGCCATCAGTCTCGGGGAGATCTACGAGCAGTACTTC,CAISLGEIYEQYF
TRBD1,TRBJ1-2,NA,TRBV28,TGTGCCAGCAGTTTACGAGGGGGCCATGGCTACACCTTC,CASSLRGGHGYTF
NA,TRBJ2-5,NA,TRBV7-9,TGTGCCAGCAGCCAGGACCAAGAGACCCAGTACTTC,CASSQDQETQYF
NA,TRBJ2-7,NA,TRBV25-1,TGTGCCAGCAGTGAAAGGGGGTACGAGCAGTACTTC,CASSERGYEQYF
TRBD1,TRBJ2-1,NA,TRBV18,TGTGCCAGCTCACCACCCCAGGGGGCGCACGGTGAGCAGTTCTTC,CASSPPQGAHGEQFF
NA,TRBJ1-2,NA,TRBV5-4,TGTGCCAGCAGGAGAGAGTCCAACTATGGCTACACCTTC,CASRRESNYGYTF
NA,TRBJ1-6,NA,TRBV9,TGTGCCAGCAGCGGTACCGGGACGGGGGATTCACCCCTCCACTTT,CASSGTGTGDSPLHF
TRBD2,TRBJ2-1,once,TRBV5-1,TGCGCCAGCAGCCGACTAGCCGAGGGGGAGCAGTTCTTC,CASSRLAEGEQFF
TRBD1,TRBJ1-2,NA,TRBV7-9,TGTGCCAGCGGGACAGAGCTCTATGGCTACACCTTC,CASGTELYGYTF
TRBD1,TRBJ2-3,NA,TRBV7-2,TGTGCCAGCAGCTTACGCAGGGGGCGAATGGGACCAGATACGCAGTATTTT,CASSLRRGRMGPDTQYF
NA,TRBJ1-2,NA,TRBV27,TGTGCCACCGCGGACAGCCCCAACTATGGCTACACCTTC,CATADSPNYGYTF
NA,TRBJ2-7,NA,TRBV2,TGTGCCAGCACCCCGGTCCCCTACGAGCAGTACTTC,CASTPVPYEQYF
TRBD1,TRBJ2-7,NA,TRBV28,TGTGCCAGCAACATTTCCGGGACAGGGAGGAGCGAGCAGTACTTC,CASNISGTGRSEQYF
TRBD2,TRBJ2-3,NA,TRBV7-3,TGTGCCAGCAGCTTAGTGGGACTAGCGGGAGTAGGGGACCCAGATACGCAGTATTTT,CASSLVGLAGVGDPDTQYF
NA,TRBJ2-7,NA,TRBV21-1,TGTGCCAGCAGCACCTCGGGGACTAGCGGGAGTAGCTCCTACGAGCAGTACTTC,CASSTSGTSGSSSYEQYF
NA,TRBJ1-2,NA,TRBV19,TGTGCCAGCGGTGAAAGGGGCGCGTTATATGGCTACACCTTC,CASGERGALYGYTF
TRBD1,TRBJ1-2,NA,TRBV10-3,TGTGCCATCACTGTGGACAGGGAAGCGGGCTACACCTTC,CAITVDREAGYTF
TRBD1,TRBJ2-3,NA,TRBV7-2,TGTGCCAGCAGCACTGGGACAGGGGGCTGGGGAGATACGCAGTATTTT,CASSTGTGGWGDTQYF
NA,TRBJ1-1,NA,TRBV7-2,TGTGCCAGCACGAGGGCAGGGGTGAACACTGAAGCTTTCTTT,CASTRAGVNTEAFF
TRBD1,TRBJ1-3,NA,TRBV7-2,TGTGCCAGCAGCTTAACAGGGGTCGGCACCATATATTTT,CASSLTGVGTIYF
NA,TRBJ1-2,NA,TRBV18,TGTGCCAGCTCACCGAATGACAGGAACAATGGCTACACCTTC,CASSPNDRNNGYTF
TRBD1,TRBJ2-1,NA,TRBV9,TGTGCCAGCAGCGTACCGACAGGGAGCCATGAGCAGTTCTTC,CASSVPTGSHEQFF
TRBD2,TRBJ2-2,NA,TRBV6-2/TRBV6-3,TGTGCCAGCAGTTACTCGCGGGAGCCCGGGGAGCTGTTTTTT,CASSYSREPGELFF
TRBD1,TRBJ1-3,NA,TRBV5-4,TGTGCCAGCAGCTTGGCAGGGGGTCACTCTGGAAACACCATATATTTT,CASSLAGGHSGNTIYF
TRBD1,TRBJ2-7,NA,TRBV15,TGTGCCACCAGCAGAGAGGGGACAGGGACCTACGAGCAGTACTTC,CATSREGTGTYEQYF